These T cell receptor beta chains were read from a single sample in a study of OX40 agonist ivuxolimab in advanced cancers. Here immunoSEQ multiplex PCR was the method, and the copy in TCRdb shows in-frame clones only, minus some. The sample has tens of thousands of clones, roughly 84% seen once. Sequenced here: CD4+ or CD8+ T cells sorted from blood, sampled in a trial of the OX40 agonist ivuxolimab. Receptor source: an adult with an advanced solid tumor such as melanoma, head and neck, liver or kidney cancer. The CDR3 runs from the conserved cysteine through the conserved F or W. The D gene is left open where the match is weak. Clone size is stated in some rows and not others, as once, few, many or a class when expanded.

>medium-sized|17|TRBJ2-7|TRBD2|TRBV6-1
CASSAEGLAGFPYEQYF
TGTGCCAGCAGTGCTGAAGGACTAGCCGGGTTTCCCTACGAGCAGTACTTC
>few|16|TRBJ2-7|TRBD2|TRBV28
CASSFVLAAFSYEQYF
TGTGCCAGCAGTTTCGTCCTAGCGGCCTTCTCCTACGAGCAGTACTTC
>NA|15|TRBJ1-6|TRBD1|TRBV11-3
CASSKETGGNSPLHF
TGTGCCAGCAGCAAAGAGACAGGGGGAAATTCACCCCTCCACTTT
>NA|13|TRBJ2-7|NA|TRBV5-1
CASSLGDDYEQYF
TGCGCCAGCAGCTTGGGGGACGATTACGAGCAGTACTTC
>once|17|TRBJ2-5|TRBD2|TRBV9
CASSPEPGLADQETQYF
TGTGCCAGCAGCCCAGAACCGGGACTAGCGGACCAAGAGACCCAGTACTTC
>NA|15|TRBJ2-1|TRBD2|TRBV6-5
CASSYTSGSYNEQFF
TGTGCCAGCAGTTACACTAGCGGGTCCTACAATGAGCAGTTCTTC
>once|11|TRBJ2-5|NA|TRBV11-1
CASSLAETQYF
TGTGCCAGCAGCTTAGCAGAGACCCAGTACTTC
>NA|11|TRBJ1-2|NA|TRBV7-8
CASSSFTAYTF
TGTGCCAGCAGCTCCTTTACTGCCTACACCTTC
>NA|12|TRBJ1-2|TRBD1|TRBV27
CASSSTGVGYTF
TGTGCCAGCAGTTCGACAGGGGTTGGCTACACCTTC
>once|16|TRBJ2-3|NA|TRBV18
CASSPVGGTGTDTQYF
TGTGCCAGCTCACCAGTGGGGGGAACCGGGACAGATACGCAGTATTTT
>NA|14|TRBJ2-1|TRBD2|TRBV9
CASSGLAGHNEQFF
TGTGCCAGCAGTGGACTAGCGGGCCACAATGAGCAGTTCTTC
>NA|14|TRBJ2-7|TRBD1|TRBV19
CASSPDRGAYEQYF
TGTGCCAGTAGTCCCGACAGGGGGGCCTACGAGCAGTACTTC
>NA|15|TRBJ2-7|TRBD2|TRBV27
CASSKGLAGIDEQYF
TGTGCCAGCAGTAAGGGACTAGCGGGGATTGACGAGCAGTACTTC
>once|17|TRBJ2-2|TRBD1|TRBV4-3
CASSHGTGVVWAGELFF
TGCGCCAGCAGCCACGGGACAGGGGTCGTATGGGCCGGGGAGCTGTTTTTT
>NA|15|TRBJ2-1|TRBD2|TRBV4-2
CASSQDFLADNEQFF
TGTGCCAGCAGCCAAGATTTCCTAGCGGACAATGAGCAGTTCTTC
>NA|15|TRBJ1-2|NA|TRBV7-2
CASSFNRPGGYGYTF
TGTGCCAGCAGCTTCAACCGACCCGGAGGGTATGGCTACACCTTC
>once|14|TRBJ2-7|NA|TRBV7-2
CASSTGGRQSEQYF
TGTGCCAGCAGCACCGGCGGGCGTCAATCCGAGCAGTACTTC
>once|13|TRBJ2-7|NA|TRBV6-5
CASISGTSYEQYF
TGTGCCAGCATTTCCGGAACATCCTACGAGCAGTACTTC
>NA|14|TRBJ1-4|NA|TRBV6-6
CASSYSGEGEKLFF
TGTGCCAGCAGTTACTCAGGGGAGGGTGAAAAACTGTTTTTT
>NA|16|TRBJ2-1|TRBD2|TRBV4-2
CASSQAASGSYNEQFF
TGTGCCAGCAGCCAAGCGGCCAGCGGGAGTTACAATGAGCAGTTCTTC
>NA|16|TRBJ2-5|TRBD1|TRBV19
CASSLRPTGAGETQYF
TGTGCCAGTAGTCTTCGGCCGACAGGGGCGGGGGAGACCCAGTACTTC
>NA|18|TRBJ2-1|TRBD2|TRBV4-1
CASSQESRTSGRGNEQFF
TGCGCCAGCAGCCAAGAGAGCCGGACTAGCGGGAGAGGCAATGAGCAGTTCTTC
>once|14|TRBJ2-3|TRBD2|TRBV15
CATRRERDTDTQYF
TGTGCCACCCGGCGGGAGCGAGACACAGATACGCAGTATTTT
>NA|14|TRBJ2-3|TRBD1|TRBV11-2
CASRRTGYRDTQYF
TGTGCCAGCAGGCGGACAGGGTACAGAGATACGCAGTATTTT
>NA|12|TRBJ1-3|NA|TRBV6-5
CASSIGGNTIYF
TGTGCCAGCAGTATTGGGGGAAACACCATATATTTT
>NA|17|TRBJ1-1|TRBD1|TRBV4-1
CASSQRDRGLVNTEAFF
TGCGCCAGCAGCCAAAGGGACAGGGGGCTTGTGAATACTGAAGCTTTCTTT
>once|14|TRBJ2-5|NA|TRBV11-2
CASSSSTIQETQYF
TGTGCCAGCAGCTCCTCGACGATCCAAGAGACCCAGTACTTC
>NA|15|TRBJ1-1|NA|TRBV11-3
CASSPRPRGDTEAFF
TGTGCCAGCAGCCCGCGTCCAAGAGGGGACACTGAAGCTTTCTTT
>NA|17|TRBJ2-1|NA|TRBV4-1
CASRAVGRGIKNNEQFF
TGCGCCAGCAGGGCAGTCGGGAGAGGGATTAAGAACAATGAGCAGTTCTTC
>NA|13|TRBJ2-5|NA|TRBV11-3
CASSPMGQETQYF
TGTGCCTCTAGCCCAATGGGCCAAGAGACCCAGTACTTC
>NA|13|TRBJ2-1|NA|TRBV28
CASSLLGGNEQFF
TGTGCCAGCAGTCTCCTCGGGGGCAATGAGCAGTTCTTC
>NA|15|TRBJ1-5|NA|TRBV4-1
CASSQLAGANQPQHF
TGCGCCAGCAGCCAACTGGCGGGGGCCAATCAGCCCCAGCATTTT
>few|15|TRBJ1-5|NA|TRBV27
CASSLIWGMDQPQHF
TGTGCCAGCAGTTTGATATGGGGAATGGATCAGCCCCAGCATTTT
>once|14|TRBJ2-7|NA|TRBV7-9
CASSLYAQGYEQYF
TGTGCCAGCAGCTTATATGCCCAGGGCTACGAGCAGTACTTC
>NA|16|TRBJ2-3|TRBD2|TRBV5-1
CASSLDTSGRGDTQYF
TGCGCCAGCAGCTTGGATACTAGCGGGAGAGGCGATACGCAGTATTTT
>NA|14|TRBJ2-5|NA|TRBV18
CASSPEGKQETQYF
TGTGCCAGCTCACCCGAAGGAAAGCAAGAGACCCAGTACTTC
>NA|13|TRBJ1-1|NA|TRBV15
CATSLGQNTEAFF
TGTGCCACCAGCTTAGGTCAGAACACTGAAGCTTTCTTT
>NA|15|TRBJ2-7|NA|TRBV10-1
CASSEEHSDAHEQYF
TGCGCCAGCAGTGAGGAACATTCTGACGCCCACGAGCAGTACTTC
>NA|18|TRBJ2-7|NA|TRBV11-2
CASSGGLGGPSPLYEQYF
TGTGCCAGCAGCGGAGGACTTGGGGGGCCCTCACCGTTATACGAGCAGTACTTC
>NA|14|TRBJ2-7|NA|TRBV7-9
CASSLATASYEQYF
TGTGCCAGCAGCTTAGCGACAGCCTCCTACGAGCAGTACTTC
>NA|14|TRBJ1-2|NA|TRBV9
CASSVRDALTSYTF
TGTGCCAGCAGCGTTCGGGACGCCTTAACGAGCTACACCTTC
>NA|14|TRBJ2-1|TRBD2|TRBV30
CAWSLSGTYNEQFF
TGTGCCTGGAGCCTTAGCGGGACCTACAATGAGCAGTTCTTC
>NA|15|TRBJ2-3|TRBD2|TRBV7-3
CASSLGLVTTDTQYF
TGTGCCAGCAGCTTAGGACTAGTGACCACAGATACGCAGTATTTT
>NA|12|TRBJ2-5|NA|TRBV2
CASSRGRETQYF
TGTGCCAGCAGTCGGGGGAGGGAGACCCAGTACTTC
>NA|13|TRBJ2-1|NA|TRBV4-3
CASSQERGNEQFF
TGCGCCAGCAGCCAAGAGAGGGGAAATGAGCAGTTCTTC
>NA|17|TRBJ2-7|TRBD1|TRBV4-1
CASSQGAWTGEAYEQYF
TGCGCCAGCAGCCAAGGGGCTTGGACAGGGGAGGCCTACGAGCAGTACTTC
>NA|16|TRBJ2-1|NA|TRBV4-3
CASSQFMEGPYNEQFF
TGCGCCAGCAGCCAATTCATGGAGGGCCCGTACAATGAGCAGTTCTTC
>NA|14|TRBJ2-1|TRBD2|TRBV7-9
CASSLTSGTYEQFF
TGTGCCAGCAGCTTGACTAGCGGGACATATGAGCAGTTCTTC
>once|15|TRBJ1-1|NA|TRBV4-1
CASSQDGKQNTEAFF
TGCGCCAGCAGCCAAGACGGGAAACAGAACACTGAAGCTTTCTTT
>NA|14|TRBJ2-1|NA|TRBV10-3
CAISEGPPNNEQFF
TGTGCCATCAGCGAGGGACCCCCCAACAATGAGCAGTTCTTC
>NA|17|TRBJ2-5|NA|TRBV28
CASTIVPQPARRETQYF
TGTGCCAGCACTATTGTCCCCCAACCGGCGAGGCGAGAGACCCAGTACTTC
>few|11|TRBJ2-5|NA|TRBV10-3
CAIGAQETQYF
TGTGCCATCGGGGCCCAAGAGACCCAGTACTTC
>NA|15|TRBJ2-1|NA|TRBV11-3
CASSLWQEGEDEQFF
TGTGCCAGCAGCTTATGGCAGGAAGGTGAGGATGAGCAGTTCTTC
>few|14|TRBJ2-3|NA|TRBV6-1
CASIRGTGTDTQYF
TGTGCCAGCATAAGGGGTACGGGCACAGATACGCAGTATTTT
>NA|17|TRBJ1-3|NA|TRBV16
CASSQGPASPSGNTIYF
TGTGCCAGCAGCCAAGGTCCGGCCAGTCCCTCTGGAAACACCATATATTTT
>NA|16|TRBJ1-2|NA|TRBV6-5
CASSFNSGEEGYGYIF
TGTGCCAGCAGTTTTAATTCGGGGGAAGAAGGCTATGGCTACATCTTC
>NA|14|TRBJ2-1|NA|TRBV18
CASSPEGPGFEQFF
TGTGCCAGCTCACCGGAGGGACCAGGCTTTGAGCAGTTCTTC
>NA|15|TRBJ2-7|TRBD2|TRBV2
CASSEGWGGAREQYF
TGTGCCAGCAGTGAAGGCTGGGGGGGAGCCCGGGAGCAGTACTTC